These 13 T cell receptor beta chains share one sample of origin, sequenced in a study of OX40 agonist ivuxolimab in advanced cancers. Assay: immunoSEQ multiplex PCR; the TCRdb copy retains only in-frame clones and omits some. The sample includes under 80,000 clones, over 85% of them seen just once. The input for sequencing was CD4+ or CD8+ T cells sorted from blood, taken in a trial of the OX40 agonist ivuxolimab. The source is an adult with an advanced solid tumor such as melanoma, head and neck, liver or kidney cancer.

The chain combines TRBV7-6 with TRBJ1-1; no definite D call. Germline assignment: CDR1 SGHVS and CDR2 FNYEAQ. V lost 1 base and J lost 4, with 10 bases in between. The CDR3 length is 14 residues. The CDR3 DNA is TGTGCCAGCAGCTTAGGGGCAGGTTCCACTGAAGCTTTCTTT. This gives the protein CASSLGAGSTEAFF.

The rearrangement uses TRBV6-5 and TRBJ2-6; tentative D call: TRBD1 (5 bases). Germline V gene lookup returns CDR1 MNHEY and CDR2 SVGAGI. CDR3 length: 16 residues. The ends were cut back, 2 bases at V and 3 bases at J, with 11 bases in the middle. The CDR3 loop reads CASSYGQGGGANVLTF. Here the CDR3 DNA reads TGTGCCAGCAGTTACGGGCAGGGCGGTGGGGCCAACGTCCTGACTTTC.

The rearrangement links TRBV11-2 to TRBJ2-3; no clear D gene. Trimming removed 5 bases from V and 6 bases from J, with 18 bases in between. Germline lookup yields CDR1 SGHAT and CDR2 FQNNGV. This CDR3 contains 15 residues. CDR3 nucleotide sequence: TGTGCCAGCAGCATTACTTCTCGGAGCGCGGATACGCAGTATTTT. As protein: CASSITSRSADTQYF.

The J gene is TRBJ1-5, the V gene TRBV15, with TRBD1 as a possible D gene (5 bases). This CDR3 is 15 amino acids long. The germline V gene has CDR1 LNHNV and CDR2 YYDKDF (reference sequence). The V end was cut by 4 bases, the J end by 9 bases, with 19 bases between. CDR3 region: CATSTYPGGILPQHF. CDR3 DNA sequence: TGTGCCACCAGCACATACCCCGGGGGGATTTTGCCCCAGCATTTT.

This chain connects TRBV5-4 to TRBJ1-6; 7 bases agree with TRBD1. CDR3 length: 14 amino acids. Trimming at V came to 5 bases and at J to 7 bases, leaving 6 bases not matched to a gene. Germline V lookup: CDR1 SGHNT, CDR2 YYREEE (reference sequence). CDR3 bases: TGTGCCAGCAGGGGCGGGACAGAAAATTCACCCCTCCACTTT. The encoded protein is CASRGGTENSPLHF.

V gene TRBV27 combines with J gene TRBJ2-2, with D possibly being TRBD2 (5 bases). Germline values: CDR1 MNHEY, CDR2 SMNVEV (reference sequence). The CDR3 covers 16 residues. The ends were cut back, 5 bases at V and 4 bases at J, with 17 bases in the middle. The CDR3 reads CASSLRAASSTGELFF. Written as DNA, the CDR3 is TGTGCCAGCAGTCTCCGAGCGGCGTCCAGCACCGGGGAGCTGTTTTTT.

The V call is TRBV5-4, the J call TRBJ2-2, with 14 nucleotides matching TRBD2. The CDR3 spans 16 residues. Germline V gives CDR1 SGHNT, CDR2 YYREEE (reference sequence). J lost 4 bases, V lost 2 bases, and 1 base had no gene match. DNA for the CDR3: TGTGCCAGCAGCTTCGGACTAGCGGGAGGCACCGGGGAGCTGTTTTTT. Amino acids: CASSFGLAGGTGELFF.

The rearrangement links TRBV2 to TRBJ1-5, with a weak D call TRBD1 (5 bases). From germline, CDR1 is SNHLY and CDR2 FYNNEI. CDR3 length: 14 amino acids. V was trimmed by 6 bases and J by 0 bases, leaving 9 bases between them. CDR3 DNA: TGTGCCAGCAGCGGGACCTATAGCAATCAGCCCCAGCATTTT. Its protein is CASSGTYSNQPQHF.

The CDR3 nucleotides are TGTGCCACCAGCGACCACAGGGGGCCTGGAAACACCATATATTTT. Its protein is CATSDHRGPGNTIYF. The chain employs TRBV15 and TRBJ1-3, with TRBD1 matching over 9 bases. V lost 5 bases and J lost 2; bases outside the gene matches: 4. Germline CDR1 reads LNHNV; CDR2 reads YYDKDF (reference sequence). The CDR3 loop spans 15 amino acids.

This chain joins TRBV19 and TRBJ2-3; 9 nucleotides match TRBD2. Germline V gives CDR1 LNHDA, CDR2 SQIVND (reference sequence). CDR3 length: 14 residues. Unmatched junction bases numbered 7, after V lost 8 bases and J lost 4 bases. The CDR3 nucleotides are TGTGCCAGTGGGACTAGCTCCGGGGCAGATACGCAGTATTTT. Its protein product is CASGTSSGADTQYF.

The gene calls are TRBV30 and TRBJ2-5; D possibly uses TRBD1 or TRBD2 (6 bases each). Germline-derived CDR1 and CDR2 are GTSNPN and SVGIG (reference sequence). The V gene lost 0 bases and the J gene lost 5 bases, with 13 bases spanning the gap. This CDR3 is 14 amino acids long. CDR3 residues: CAWSVGGRRETQYF. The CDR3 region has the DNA TGTGCCTGGAGTGTAGGGGGGCGGAGGGAGACCCAGTACTTC.

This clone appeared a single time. CDR3 nucleotide sequence: TGTGCCAGCAGCCCCGGGACTAGCGGGGACAATGAGCAGTTCTTC. Encoded protein: CASSPGTSGDNEQFF. The chain joins TRBV7-8 to TRBJ2-1; TRBD2 matches at 13 bases. V was clipped by 5 bases and J by 5 bases; unmatched bases: 3. The CDR3 has 15 amino acids. Looked up from germline, CDR1 is SGHVS and CDR2 is FQNEAQ.

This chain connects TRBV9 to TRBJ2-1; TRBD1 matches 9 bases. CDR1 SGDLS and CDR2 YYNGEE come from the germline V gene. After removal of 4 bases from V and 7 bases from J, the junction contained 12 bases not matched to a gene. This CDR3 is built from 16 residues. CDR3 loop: CASSKYPGQGLNEQFF. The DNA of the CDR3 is TGTGCCAGCAGCAAGTACCCGGGACAGGGCTTAAATGAGCAGTTCTTC.